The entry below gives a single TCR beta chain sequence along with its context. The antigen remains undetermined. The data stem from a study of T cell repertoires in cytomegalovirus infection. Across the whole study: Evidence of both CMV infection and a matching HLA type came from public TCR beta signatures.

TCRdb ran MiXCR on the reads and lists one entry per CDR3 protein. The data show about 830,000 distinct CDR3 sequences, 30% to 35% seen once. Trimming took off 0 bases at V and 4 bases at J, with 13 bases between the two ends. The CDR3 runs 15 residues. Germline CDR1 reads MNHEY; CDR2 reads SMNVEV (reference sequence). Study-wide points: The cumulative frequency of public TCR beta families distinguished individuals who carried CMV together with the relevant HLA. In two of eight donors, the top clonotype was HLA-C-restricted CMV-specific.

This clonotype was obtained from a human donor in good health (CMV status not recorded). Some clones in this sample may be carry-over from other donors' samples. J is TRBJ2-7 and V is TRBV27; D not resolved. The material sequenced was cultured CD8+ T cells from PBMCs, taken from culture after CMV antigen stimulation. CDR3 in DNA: TGTGCCAGCAGTTTATCCCGGACGGCCTCTTACGAGCAGTACTTC. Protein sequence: CASSLSRTASYEQYF.